These T cell receptor beta chains were read from a single sample in a study of cytomegalovirus exposure and HLA in healthy donors. Generated by immunoSEQ multiplex PCR, the TCRdb table keeps only in-frame clones and is missing some. The data show 100,000 to 150,000 clones, with about nine tenths seen just once and 1.5% to 2.5% held by the top ten. The sample taken for sequencing was PBMCs. Every receptor here comes from a woman under 30 in good health and CMV-seronegative. Both conserved end residues are part of each CDR3. A D gene is named only where the DNA matches it firmly. Size tells how often a clone was seen (once, few, many) or the class of an expanded clone, and some rows leave it out.

D gene	clone size	CDR3 length	J gene	V gene	CDR3 protein	CDR3 DNA
TRBD2	NA	15	TRBJ2-5	TRBV6-5	CASSTLSGSGETQYF	TGTGCCAGCAGTACCCTTAGCGGGAGCGGCGAGACCCAGTACTTC
TRBD1	NA	15	TRBJ1-1	TRBV2	CASRNRGGPESEAFF	TGTGCCAGCAGAAACAGGGGGGGACCTGAATCTGAAGCTTTCTTT
TRBD2	NA	20	TRBJ2-2	TRBV19	CASRSPSGRVSRLATGELFF	TGTGCCAGTAGAAGTCCTAGCGGGAGGGTCTCTCGCTTGGCCACCGGGGAGCTGTTTTTT
TRBD2	NA	18	TRBJ2-3	TRBV7-6	CASSLSKREWIGTDTQYF	TGTGCCAGCAGCTTAAGCAAGCGGGAGTGGATAGGCACAGATACGCAGTATTTT
TRBD2	NA	15	TRBJ2-1	TRBV6-1	CASSEGIAGGVEQFF	TGTGCCAGCAGTGAGGGGATAGCGGGAGGGGTCGAGCAGTTCTTC
NA	once	14	TRBJ2-5	TRBV11-2	CASSLWRGAETQYF	TGTGCCAGCAGCCTATGGAGGGGTGCGGAGACCCAGTACTTC
TRBD1	NA	14	TRBJ1-4	TRBV6-1	CASSAGTGQEKLFF	TGTGCCAGCAGTGCCGGGACAGGACAAGAAAAACTGTTTTTT
NA	NA	15	TRBJ2-4	TRBV29-1	CSVLKQDGVKNIQYF	TGCAGCGTGCTCAAACAGGATGGGGTCAAAAACATTCAGTACTTC
TRBD2	NA	15	TRBJ2-7	TRBV5-3	CARSNRLAGTYEQYF	TGTGCCAGAAGCAACAGACTAGCGGGGACCTACGAGCAGTACTTC
TRBD1	NA	13	TRBJ2-7	TRBV7-9	CASSLTGKAEQYF	TGTGCCAGCAGCTTGACAGGGAAGGCCGAGCAGTACTTC
TRBD2	NA	15	TRBJ2-3	TRBV6-1	CASSGLAGPTDTQYF	TGTGCCAGCAGCGGACTAGCGGGACCCACAGATACGCAGTATTTT
TRBD2	NA	15	TRBJ2-1	TRBV5-4	CASSPIAGGINEQFF	TGTGCCAGCAGCCCTATAGCGGGAGGGATCAATGAGCAGTTCTTC
NA	NA	14	TRBJ1-4	TRBV19	CASSLDGGSEKLFF	TGTGCCAGTTCTCTGGACGGGGGGAGCGAAAAACTGTTTTTT
TRBD1	NA	15	TRBJ2-7	TRBV7-6	CASSLAGTVIDEQYF	TGTGCCAGCAGCTTAGCAGGGACAGTCATTGACGAGCAGTACTTC
TRBD1	NA	19	TRBJ1-3	TRBV7-9	CASSSTGTDMSSSGNTIYF	TGTGCCAGCAGTTCAACCGGGACAGATATGTCGAGCTCTGGAAACACCATATATTTT
NA	NA	15	TRBJ2-1	TRBV2	CASSGERASYNEQFF	TGTGCCAGCAGTGGAGAGCGGGCTTCCTACAATGAGCAGTTCTTC
NA	NA	15	TRBJ1-5	TRBV30	CAWSEYRHSNQPQHF	TGTGCCTGGAGTGAGTACAGGCATAGCAATCAGCCCCAGCATTTT
TRBD1	few	18	TRBJ1-4	TRBV9	CASSVAGDRGGANEKLFF	TGTGCCAGCAGCGTAGCCGGGGACAGGGGAGGTGCTAATGAAAAACTGTTTTTT
NA	NA	15	TRBJ2-7	TRBV5-4	CASSLAAELGYEQYF	TGTGCCAGCAGCTTGGCGGCAGAACTAGGCTACGAGCAGTACTTC
NA	NA	21	TRBJ2-2	TRBV2	CASSESCPLFAGKYLTGELFF	TGTGCCAGCAGTGAAAGTTGTCCCCTTTTCGCAGGGAAGTATCTTACCGGGGAGCTGTTTTTT
TRBD1	NA	13	TRBJ2-7	TRBV30	CACWTGDSYEQYF	TGTGCCTGTTGGACAGGGGACTCCTACGAGCAGTACTTC
NA	NA	16	TRBJ2-2	TRBV6-1	CASSEWDTLNTGELFF	TGTGCCAGCAGCGAATGGGACACCTTGAACACCGGGGAGCTGTTTTTT
TRBD2	NA	15	TRBJ2-7	TRBV2	CASSLPSSGGYEQYF	TGTGCCAGCAGCCTACCTTCTAGCGGGGGCTACGAGCAGTACTTC
NA	NA	13	TRBJ1-4	TRBV7-9	CASSHPREEKLFF	TGTGCCAGCAGCCACCCGAGGGAAGAAAAACTGTTTTTT
TRBD2	NA	13	TRBJ2-5	TRBV13	CASSRGSRETQYF	TGTGCCAGCAGCCGCGGGAGTAGGGAGACCCAGTACTTC
NA	NA	13	TRBJ1-1	TRBV5-1	CASSLVGDTEAFF	TGCGCCAGCAGCTTGGTCGGGGACACTGAAGCTTTCTTT
NA	NA	13	TRBJ1-2	TRBV29-1	CSVDRTAVYGYTF	TGCAGCGTTGATAGGACAGCTGTTTATGGCTACACCTTC
NA	NA	14	TRBJ2-5	TRBV10-1	CASSPAEPLETQYF	TGCGCCAGCAGTCCAGCGGAGCCGTTGGAGACCCAGTACTTC
TRBD2	NA	17	TRBJ2-3	TRBV28	CASSFVLPGLATDTQYF	TGTGCCAGCAGTTTCGTCCTCCCGGGACTAGCGACAGATACGCAGTATTTT
NA	NA	16	TRBJ1-1	TRBV7-9	CASSPLLGGKNTEAFF	TGTGCCAGCAGCCCTCTTTTAGGAGGGAAGAACACTGAAGCTTTCTTT
NA	NA	15	TRBJ2-4	TRBV5-1	CASSLRRQVGDIQYF	TGCGCCAGCAGCTTGAGGAGACAGGTGGGGGACATTCAGTACTTC
TRBD1	NA	14	TRBJ2-5	TRBV5-1	CASSLGQFQETQYF	TGCGCCAGCAGCCTGGGACAGTTTCAAGAGACCCAGTACTTC